This is a list of T cell receptor beta chains from one sample in a study of T cells in localized non-small cell lung cancer. Method: immunoSEQ multiplex PCR; TCRdb's copy keeps in-frame clones and lacks some. The sample holds tens of thousands of clones, less than 95% seen once. Sequenced material: peripheral blood, taken before any cancer treatment. Receptors were obtained from a woman aged 35-75 years with stage I lung adenocarcinoma. The CDR3 runs from the conserved cysteine through the conserved F or W. Fields, in order: J gene, V gene, D gene, clone size, CDR3 length, CDR3 protein, CDR3 DNA. D genes are given only for firm matches. Size is stated for part of the rows, as once, few or many counts, or as a class when the clone is expanded.

TRBJ1-1	TRBV5-4	NA	NA	15	CASSSGGGMNTEAFF	TGTGCCAGCAGCTCGGGGGGGGGAATGAACACTGAAGCTTTCTTT
TRBJ2-3	TRBV4-3	NA	NA	17	CASSQSLAGQGTDTQYF	TGCGCCAGCAGCCAATCTCTAGCGGGACAGGGCACAGATACGCAGTATTTT
TRBJ1-1	TRBV11-2	NA	NA	13	CASKLTGNTEAFF	TGTGCCAGCAAGTTAACAGGGAACACTGAAGCTTTCTTT
TRBJ1-4	TRBV18	NA	NA	15	CASSQRTAPDEKLFF	TGTGCCAGCTCACAAAGGACGGCTCCGGATGAAAAACTGTTTTTT
TRBJ2-3	TRBV7-2	NA	once	13	CASSLVGTDTQYF	TGTGCCAGCAGCTTAGTGGGGACAGATACGCAGTATTTT
TRBJ2-1	TRBV19	NA	NA	14	CASSISASSNEQFF	TGTGCCAGTAGTATATCGGCTAGCAGTAATGAGCAGTTCTTC
TRBJ2-7	TRBV4-3	TRBD2	NA	17	CASSQDHQGLALYEQYF	TGCGCCAGCAGCCAAGACCACCAGGGACTAGCTCTCTACGAGCAGTACTTC
TRBJ2-1	TRBV5-1	TRBD2	NA	15	CASSLGLAGGSEQFF	TGCGCCAGCAGCTTGGGACTAGCGGGAGGAAGTGAGCAGTTCTTC
TRBJ1-6	TRBV15	NA	NA	15	CATSRVKSGNSPLHF	TGTGCCACCAGCAGAGTGAAATCCGGCAATTCACCCCTCCACTTT
TRBJ1-3	TRBV4-3	TRBD1	NA	16	CASSQDRSYSGNTIYF	TGCGCCAGCAGCCAGGACAGGTCATACTCTGGAAACACCATATATTTT
TRBJ1-2	TRBV15	TRBD1	NA	15	CATSALTGLNYGYTF	TGTGCCACCAGCGCCCTGACAGGGCTTAACTATGGCTACACCTTC
TRBJ2-1	TRBV15	TRBD1	NA	15	CATTLGTELYNEQFF	TGTGCCACCACCCTAGGGACAGAGCTGTACAATGAGCAGTTCTTC
TRBJ2-3	TRBV6-1	NA	NA	15	CASSVTGEYTDTQYF	TGTGCCAGCAGTGTGACAGGAGAGTACACAGATACGCAGTATTTT
TRBJ2-7	TRBV19	NA	NA	13	CASRPSTYYEQYF	TGTGCCAGTAGGCCCTCTACTTACTACGAGCAGTACTTC
TRBJ2-5	TRBV30	NA	NA	14	CAWTPARTQETQYF	TGTGCCTGGACCCCCGCCAGGACCCAAGAGACCCAGTACTTC
TRBJ1-4	TRBV7-9	NA	NA	14	CASSPGRTIEKLFF	TGTGCCAGCAGCCCCGGACGAACGATTGAAAAACTGTTTTTT
TRBJ2-3	TRBV2	NA	NA	11	CASDNTDTQYF	TGTGCCAGCGACAACACAGATACGCAGTATTTT
TRBJ1-1	TRBV14	TRBD1	NA	14	CASSHMDRVTEAFF	TGTGCCAGCAGCCATATGGACAGGGTGACTGAAGCTTTCTTT
TRBJ2-3	TRBV6-1	NA	NA	14	CASSEAAITDTQYF	TGTGCCAGCAGTGAAGCGGCTATCACAGATACGCAGTATTTT
TRBJ2-7	TRBV4-3	NA	NA	14	CASSQEFDFYEQYF	TGCGCCAGCAGCCAAGAGTTCGACTTTTACGAGCAGTACTTC
TRBJ1-2	TRBV4-3	NA	NA	15	CASSQARWVDYGYTF	TGCGCCAGCAGCCAGGCCCGGTGGGTGGACTATGGCTACACCTTC
TRBJ2-1	TRBV2	NA	once	12	CASTDYYNEQFF	TGTGCCAGCACCGACTACTACAATGAGCAGTTCTTC
TRBJ2-3	TRBV15	TRBD2	NA	13	CATNWDYTDTQYF	TGTGCCACCAACTGGGACTACACAGATACGCAGTATTTT
TRBJ1-2	TRBV11-2	NA	NA	17	CASSLDGGRQEAYGYTF	TGTGCCAGCAGCTTAGATGGGGGCCGGCAGGAGGCTTATGGCTACACCTTC
TRBJ2-7	TRBV7-8	TRBD2	NA	16	CASSLAETSGRNEQYF	TGTGCCAGCAGCTTAGCCGAAACTAGCGGGAGGAACGAGCAGTACTTC
TRBJ1-2	TRBV7-2	NA	NA	10	CASGSLGYTF	TGTGCCAGCGGCTCACTGGGCTACACCTTC
TRBJ1-5	TRBV27	NA	NA	13	CASSLYRDQPQHF	TGTGCCAGCAGTTTATACAGGGATCAGCCCCAGCATTTT
TRBJ1-5	TRBV6-5	TRBD1	NA	14	CASSRHRGGQPQHF	TGTGCCAGCAGCCGACACAGGGGAGGTCAGCCCCAGCATTTT
TRBJ2-7	TRBV7-8	NA	NA	15	CASSLEVVSSYEQYF	TGTGCCAGCAGCTTAGAAGTGGTAAGCTCCTACGAGCAGTACTTC
TRBJ2-1	TRBV20-1	NA	once	10	CSALHNEQFF	TGCAGTGCCTTGCACAATGAGCAGTTCTTC
TRBJ2-7	TRBV5-1	NA	NA	14	CASRLQGSVDEQYF	TGCGCCAGCAGACTACAGGGTTCTGTAGACGAGCAGTACTTC
TRBJ1-1	TRBV12-5	NA	NA	15	CASGLGGRGGTEAFF	TGTGCTAGTGGGCTCGGTGGGAGGGGTGGCACTGAAGCTTTCTTT
TRBJ1-1	TRBV2	NA	NA	13	CASSENWGTEAFF	TGTGCCAGCAGTGAAAACTGGGGGACTGAAGCTTTCTTT
TRBJ1-4	TRBV6-5	NA	NA	16	CASSYSSRVGREKLFF	TGTGCCAGCAGTTACTCATCCCGGGTCGGACGCGAAAAACTGTTTTTT
TRBJ2-5	TRBV5-1	NA	NA	13	CASSLGSQETQYF	TGCGCCAGCAGCTTAGGGAGTCAAGAGACCCAGTACTTC
TRBJ2-7	TRBV27	NA	NA	13	CASSLLGGYEQYF	TGTGCCAGCAGTTTGCTCGGAGGGTACGAGCAGTACTTC
TRBJ2-1	TRBV6-5	NA	NA	14	CASHSLGSYNEQFF	TGTGCCAGCCATAGTCTCGGGTCCTACAATGAGCAGTTCTTC
TRBJ2-3	TRBV7-2	TRBD2	NA	18	CASSSGTSGRAIPDTQYF	TGTGCCAGCAGTTCCGGGACTAGCGGGAGAGCAATACCAGATACGCAGTATTTT
TRBJ2-2	TRBV28	NA	NA	15	CASSPPEEVTGELFF	TGTGCCAGCAGCCCCCCAGAGGAGGTTACCGGGGAGCTGTTTTTT
TRBJ2-2	TRBV14	NA	NA	13	CASSQRGYGELFF	TGTGCCAGCAGCCAAAGAGGCTACGGGGAGCTGTTTTTT
TRBJ2-5	TRBV11-2	TRBD2	NA	15	CASSSDRDYGATQYF	TGTGCCAGCAGCTCCGACCGGGACTACGGGGCGACCCAGTACTTC
TRBJ2-2	TRBV6-1	NA	NA	15	CASMAKPSNTGELFF	TGTGCCAGCATGGCAAAGCCTTCGAACACCGGGGAGCTGTTTTTT
TRBJ2-5	TRBV18	NA	NA	12	CASSHSKETQYF	TGTGCCAGCTCACATTCAAAGGAGACCCAGTACTTC
TRBJ2-7	TRBV7-2	TRBD2	NA	16	CASSLGTSGSWYEQYF	TGTGCCAGCAGCTTAGGGACTAGCGGGAGTTGGTACGAGCAGTACTTC
TRBJ2-3	TRBV11-3	TRBD1	NA	15	CASSLVGTGGDTQYF	TGTGCCAGCAGCTTAGTGGGGACAGGGGGAGATACGCAGTATTTT
TRBJ2-7	TRBV7-2	TRBD1	NA	16	CASSSGTGTGSYEQYF	TGTGCCAGCAGCTCAGGAACCGGGACAGGTTCCTACGAGCAGTACTTC
TRBJ2-3	TRBV27	NA	NA	13	CASNKNGRDTQYF	TGTGCCAGCAATAAAAATGGACGCGATACGCAGTATTTT
TRBJ2-7	TRBV27	NA	NA	12	CATYDRDYEQYF	TGTGCCACCTATGACAGAGACTACGAGCAGTACTTC
TRBJ2-7	TRBV11-2	TRBD1	NA	17	CASSLGTGGQFSYEQYF	TGTGCCAGCAGCTTAGGGACAGGGGGGCAATTCTCCTACGAGCAGTACTTC
TRBJ1-1	TRBV19	NA	NA	13	CASSSKRNTEAFF	TGTGCCAGTAGCTCCAAGCGGAACACTGAAGCTTTCTTT
TRBJ2-2	TRBV7-2	TRBD2	NA	17	CASSLTGLAVTPGELFF	TGTGCCAGCAGCCTAACGGGACTAGCAGTTACTCCCGGGGAGCTGTTTTTT
TRBJ2-7	TRBV7-8	NA	NA	15	CASSLSFGSVYEQYF	TGTGCCAGCAGCTTATCCTTCGGGTCCGTCTACGAGCAGTACTTC
TRBJ1-1	TRBV27	TRBD1	NA	14	CASSSRTGAVTAFF	TGTGCCAGCAGTTCGCGGACAGGGGCGGTAACCGCTTTCTTT
TRBJ2-6	TRBV5-4	NA	NA	14	CATAEVSGANVLTF	TGTGCCACCGCCGAAGTGTCTGGGGCCAACGTCCTGACTTTC